This T cell receptor beta chain was found in a study of T-cell reconstitution after alpha-beta-depleted transplantation in children. In this sample, this clonotype turned up many times. As yet, its antigen is unknown. Unique molecular identifiers were incorporated when the TCRbeta library was constructed. TCRdb reanalysed the PCR reads using MiXCR and keeps one entry per CDR3 protein. This sample has 250,000 to 300,000 distinct CDR3 sequences, with nearly 8% found just once. Study observations and caveats: Diversity and T-cell counts at one year after transplant derived mostly from new T cells.

CDR3 size: 15 residues. Germline lookup yields CDR1 KGHSH and CDR2 LQKENI. V lost 0 bases and J 2 bases, leaving 9 bases between the germline ends. J is TRBJ2-3 and V is TRBV18, with D perhaps TRBD2 (5 bases). Sample: peripheral blood, taken 360 days after TCRalphabeta/CD19-depleted stem cell transplant. This clonotype was sampled from a female patient aged 2-9 years who had a stem cell transplant for Fanconi anemia, so the T cells may come from the graft donor. In DNA, the CDR3 is TGTGCCAGCTCACCACCGGACTCCCACACAGATACGCAGTATTTT. Its protein is CASSPPDSHTDTQYF.